Given below is one TCR beta chain in context. Trimming at V came to 0 bases and at J to 5 bases, leaving 3 bases not matched to a gene. This CDR3 comprises 14 residues. From germline, CDR1 is SGHRS and CDR2 YFSETQ. Using immunoSEQ multiplex PCR, the repertoire was profiled, and TCRdb retains in-frame clones only, with some absent. The sample has approximately 120,000 clones; 80% to 90% are singletons. The sample belongs to a study of blood T cell repertoires in COVID-19. Study-wide background: Both acute and convalescent COVID-19 samples were obtained from the United States, Italy and Spain.

The TCR comes from a woman of 80 years or more with active or convalescent COVID-19. Sequenced: peripheral blood. This chain uses TRBV5-1 with TRBJ1-1, with 8 nucleotides matching TRBD1. The CDR3 loop is CASSLDRGLTEAFF. DNA of the CDR3: TGCGCCAGCAGCTTGGACAGGGGGTTAACTGAAGCTTTCTTT. The full variable domain, with the rest looked up from reference TRBV5-1 and TRBJ1-1, is KAGVTQTPRYLIKTRGQQVTLSCSPISGHRSVSWYQQTPGQGLQFLFEYFSETQRNKGNFPGRFSGRQFSNSRSEMNVSTLELGDSALYLCASSLDRGLTEAFFGQGTRLTVV.